This T cell receptor beta chain was recovered during a study of cytotoxic CD8 clonotypes in ibrutinib-treated CLL. On the study more broadly: Each sample contained, on average, almost 260,000 productive templates and roughly 100,000 productive rearrangements.

The data were produced by immunoSEQ multiplex PCR, yet TCRdb's version contains in-frame clones alone and is incomplete. The sample shows fewer than 400,000 clones, about 64% of them seen only once. The study's findings and limits: Among the clonotypes, public ones were uncommon and contracted or held stable on treatment. The study sampled sustained-remission and progressing patients at different times.

Genomic DNA for TCR beta libraries, around 2 micrograms, came from cryopreserved PBMCs. For this clone: Its antigen is as yet unknown.

This specimen was PBMCs, taken after 36 months of ibrutinib treatment. The clonotype originates from a human donor with chronic lymphocytic leukemia.

The CDR3 spells CASSTGLIYGYTF. The CDR3 DNA reads TGTGCCAGCAGCACTGGACTGATCTATGGCTACACCTTC. V is TRBV14 and J is TRBJ1-2; D is undetermined. The CDR3 sequence is 13 residues long. Germline CDR1 SGHDN, CDR2 FVKESK. The V and J ends lost 5 bases and 4 bases respectively, with 11 bases between them.